This is a list of T cell receptor beta chains from one sample in a study of shared clonotypes between healthy human individuals. The repertoire was sequenced with immunoSEQ multiplex PCR; TCRdb's copy has only in-frame clones and lacks some. The repertoire holds about 1.5 million clones, with 95% to 99% as singletons. The specimen was naive CD4+ T cells sorted from blood. Receptor source: a man aged 30 to 39 in good health. Each CDR3 is given with its conserved first and last residue. Fields, in order: CDR3 DNA, CDR3 protein, D gene, CDR3 length, J gene, clone size, V gene. A D gene is named only where the DNA matches it firmly. Clone size appears in some rows only: once, few, many, or a class for an expanded clone.

TGTGCCAGCAGTGAGAGGTTGAGCTCCTACGAGCAGTACTTC	CASSERLSSYEQYF	NA	14	TRBJ2-7	NA	TRBV2
TGTGCCAGCAGCTTAGGGACTAGCGGGATGTACACCGGGGAGCTGTTTTTT	CASSLGTSGMYTGELFF	TRBD2	17	TRBJ2-2	NA	TRBV7-9
TGTGCCAGCTCACCACGGGCCTATCAGCCCCAGCATTTT	CASSPRAYQPQHF	NA	13	TRBJ1-5	NA	TRBV18
TGCGCCAGCAGCCTAAGACTAGCGGGAGGTGGCAATGAGCAGTTCTTC	CASSLRLAGGGNEQFF	TRBD2	16	TRBJ2-1	NA	TRBV4-3
TGTGCCAGCAGCTTTTACCCCGGGACTAGCCGGTACGATGAGCAGTTCTTC	CASSFYPGTSRYDEQFF	TRBD2	17	TRBJ2-1	NA	TRBV11-2
TGTGCCACCAGCAGACCGGGCGGGACTAGCGGGAGCGGGACAGATACGCAGTATTTT	CATSRPGGTSGSGTDTQYF	TRBD2	19	TRBJ2-3	NA	TRBV15
TGCGCCAGCAGCCCCAAAGACAATGAGCAGTTCTTC	CASSPKDNEQFF	NA	12	TRBJ2-1	once	TRBV5-1
TGTGCCAGCTCACGAAGATCGTCGGGACAGGTCACAGATACGCAGTATTTT	CASSRRSSGQVTDTQYF	TRBD1	17	TRBJ2-3	NA	TRBV18
TGCGCCAGCAGCTTGGCCGGCGGGAGTACGTACGAGCAGTACTTC	CASSLAGGSTYEQYF	TRBD2	15	TRBJ2-7	NA	TRBV5-1
TGTGCCAGCAGCGGGGACAGGGGCGATCAGCCCCAGCATTTT	CASSGDRGDQPQHF	TRBD1	14	TRBJ1-5	NA	TRBV2
TGTGCCAGCGACGATGAGGATGGGGCGACGCAGTATTTT	CASDDEDGATQYF	NA	13	TRBJ2-3	NA	TRBV2
TGCGCCAGCAGCTTGGCACTAGCGGCTAGCACAGATACGCAGTATTTT	CASSLALAASTDTQYF	TRBD2	16	TRBJ2-3	NA	TRBV5-1
TGTGCAAGCAGGTTTAGCGGGCAAGAGACCCAGTACTTC	CASRFSGQETQYF	TRBD2	13	TRBJ2-5	once	TRBV6-1
TGTGCCAGTAGTACCCACGGGACGAAAAACATTCAGTACTTC	CASSTHGTKNIQYF	NA	14	TRBJ2-4	NA	TRBV19
TGTGCCAGCTCATTCGATCAGGGGGGAGCTGGAAACACCATATATTTT	CASSFDQGGAGNTIYF	TRBD1	16	TRBJ1-3	NA	TRBV18
TGCGCCAGCAGCCAAGCGATCGGGGGCTGGTCGGGCAACACTGAAGCTTTCTTT	CASSQAIGGWSGNTEAFF	NA	18	TRBJ1-1	NA	TRBV4-1
TGTGCCAGCAGCTTGGGACTAGCGGTAGAGACCCAGTACTTC	CASSLGLAVETQYF	TRBD2	14	TRBJ2-5	NA	TRBV7-2
TGTGCCAGCAGCCATACAGGGGGTCACACCGGGGAGCTGTTTTTT	CASSHTGGHTGELFF	TRBD1	15	TRBJ2-2	NA	TRBV14
TGTGCCAGCAGCCAAAGGGGGTCAGGGCCCCAGCATTTT	CASSQRGSGPQHF	NA	13	TRBJ1-5	once	TRBV7-9
TGTGCCAGCAGTTCGATACAGGGGAGCAGCAATCAGCCCCAGCATTTT	CASSSIQGSSNQPQHF	TRBD1	16	TRBJ1-5	NA	TRBV28
TGTGCCAGCAGTGACGCGTCCCAGTACTTC	CASSDASQYF	NA	10	TRBJ2-5	NA	TRBV25-1
TGCAGCGTTGGAGGCGGGCAAAACATTCAGTACTTC	CSVGGGQNIQYF	NA	12	TRBJ2-4	NA	TRBV29-1
TGTGCCAGCAGCGTTGGTGGAAGAAAGAACATTCAGTACTTC	CASSVGGRKNIQYF	NA	14	TRBJ2-4	NA	TRBV9
TGCGCCAGCAGCTTAGTAGCGGAGAAGAATGAGCAGTTCTTC	CASSLVAEKNEQFF	NA	14	TRBJ2-1	NA	TRBV5-1
TGCGCCAGCAGCTTGCAGCGGGAATACAATGAGCAGTTCTTC	CASSLQREYNEQFF	TRBD2	14	TRBJ2-1	NA	TRBV5-1
TGTGCCAGCAGCGTAGGCGGACTAGCGGGAACGGTTGAGCAGTTCTTC	CASSVGGLAGTVEQFF	TRBD2	16	TRBJ2-1	once	TRBV9
TGTGCCAGCACTAAGACAGGGGGCCAGGGCAATCAGCCCCAGCATTTT	CASTKTGGQGNQPQHF	TRBD1	16	TRBJ1-5	NA	TRBV6-6
TGTGCCAGCAGCCCTGATGGCCATGGCTACACCTTC	CASSPDGHGYTF	NA	12	TRBJ1-2	NA	TRBV7-2
TGTGCCAGCAGCGCACACGAGTACCCCAGGGGCGTTAAGGTAAATGAGCAGTTCTTC	CASSAHEYPRGVKVNEQFF	NA	19	TRBJ2-1	NA	TRBV5-8
TGTGCCAGTAGTATCGGGGTAGTGGACGAGCAGTACTTC	CASSIGVVDEQYF	NA	13	TRBJ2-7	NA	TRBV19
TGTGCCAGCAGCTTAAGTTTGAGCTTCTACGAGCAGTACTTC	CASSLSLSFYEQYF	NA	14	TRBJ2-7	NA	TRBV11-2
TGTGCCAGTAGTATAAGGGGACTAGCGGGAATCACAGATACGCAGTATTTT	CASSIRGLAGITDTQYF	TRBD2	17	TRBJ2-3	NA	TRBV19
TGTGCCAGCAGTAGTATCACAGGGAGCGAGCAGTACTTC	CASSSITGSEQYF	NA	13	TRBJ2-7	NA	TRBV6-5
TGTGCCAGCAGCGTTAGCGGGGCAAGCACAGATACGCAGTATTTT	CASSVSGASTDTQYF	TRBD2	15	TRBJ2-3	NA	TRBV9
TGTGCCAGCAGCCGAGGACTAGCGGGAGACAATGAGCAGTTCTTC	CASSRGLAGDNEQFF	TRBD2	15	TRBJ2-1	NA	TRBV11-2
TGTGCCAGCAGCTTAGTTAAAGGCAGGGCCACAGATACGCAGTATTTT	CASSLVKGRATDTQYF	NA	16	TRBJ2-3	NA	TRBV11-2
TGTGCCACCCTATCAAACAGTGGGGGCTACACCTTC	CATLSNSGGYTF	NA	12	TRBJ1-2	once	TRBV15
TGTGCCAGCAGTAGGGTCTGGACGGCGCTCAAGGATGGCTACACCTTC	CASSRVWTALKDGYTF	NA	16	TRBJ1-2	NA	TRBV2
TGTGCCAGCGGAGACAGCTCCGAGGAGAATGGCTACACCTTC	CASGDSSEENGYTF	NA	14	TRBJ1-2	NA	TRBV27
TGCGCCAGCAGCTTGACAGGGTTGGTTTTCGATGAGCAGTTCTTC	CASSLTGLVFDEQFF	NA	15	TRBJ2-1	NA	TRBV5-1
TGTGCCAGCAGGGAGACAGGGGTTGAGACCCAGTACTTC	CASRETGVETQYF	TRBD1	13	TRBJ2-5	NA	TRBV6-1
TGTGCCAGCAGCTTTAGGACAGGGATCGAGACCCAGTACTTC	CASSFRTGIETQYF	TRBD1	14	TRBJ2-5	NA	TRBV5-4
TGTGCCAGCAGTGAATGGGGGCCCAACTCCTACGAGCAGTACTTC	CASSEWGPNSYEQYF	NA	15	TRBJ2-7	NA	TRBV6-1
TGTGCCACCAGCAGAGGAGGGTGGCAGGCTAACACCGGGGAGCTGTTTTTT	CATSRGGWQANTGELFF	NA	17	TRBJ2-2	NA	TRBV15
TGTGCCAGCAGAAGAACAGGGGGAGGTAATCAGCCCCAGCATTTT	CASRRTGGGNQPQHF	TRBD1	15	TRBJ1-5	NA	TRBV6-5
TGTGCCAGCTCACCAGGTCGACAGCTTCAAATGACCCAGTACTTC	CASSPGRQLQMTQYF	NA	15	TRBJ2-5	NA	TRBV18
TGTGCCAGCGAGGGCAGGGTATTATATGAGCAGTTCTTC	CASEGRVLYEQFF	NA	13	TRBJ2-1	once	TRBV7-9
TGTGCCAGCAGCTTAGACCGGGACAGTCTAGCCAAAAACATTCAGTACTTC	CASSLDRDSLAKNIQYF	TRBD1	17	TRBJ2-4	NA	TRBV7-2
TGTGCCAGCCTACTTAGGGCGGCCAATACCTACAATGAGCAGTTCTTC	CASLLRAANTYNEQFF	NA	16	TRBJ2-1	NA	TRBV18
TGTGCCAGCAGCTTAGGGGGGGCCGAGCAGTACTTC	CASSLGGAEQYF	NA	12	TRBJ2-7	NA	TRBV11-3
TGTGCCAGCAGTGAAGGCGTGTATGGTACGCAGTATTTT	CASSEGVYGTQYF	NA	13	TRBJ2-3	once	TRBV6-1
TGCGCCAGCAGCTTAGAAACAGGGGGGCAGCCCCAGCATTTT	CASSLETGGQPQHF	TRBD1	14	TRBJ1-5	NA	TRBV5-1
TGTGCCAGCAGTGCGGTAGCGGGAACCTACGAGCAGTACTTC	CASSAVAGTYEQYF	TRBD2	14	TRBJ2-7	NA	TRBV2
TGTGCCAGCAGCTCCCAAGGGGGACAGGCTTCCTACGAGCAGTACTTC	CASSSQGGQASYEQYF	TRBD1	16	TRBJ2-7	NA	TRBV11-2
TGCGCCAGCAGCTCCCCCGGGACTAGCGGGAGGGGTGAGCAGTTCTTC	CASSSPGTSGRGEQFF	TRBD2	16	TRBJ2-1	NA	TRBV5-1
TGTGCCAGCTCCCCCTTTGGAGCGGGGGTGAACACCGGGGAGCTGTTTTTT	CASSPFGAGVNTGELFF	TRBD2	17	TRBJ2-2	NA	TRBV18
TGTGCCAGCAGTTTATCGTATTTGGGACGCTACGAGCAGTACTTC	CASSLSYLGRYEQYF	NA	15	TRBJ2-7	NA	TRBV27
TGTGCCAGCAGCGTGGGACTAGCAGATTACAATGAGCAGTTCTTC	CASSVGLADYNEQFF	TRBD2	15	TRBJ2-1	NA	TRBV9